This TCR beta chain comes out of a study of blood T cell repertoires in COVID-19. In the study overall: Collection of acute and convalescent COVID-19 samples took place in the United States, Italy and Spain. Nucleic acid was either cDNA or gDNA, and it came from T cells, B-cell-depleted T cells, or PBMCs.

The CDR3 is 17 amino acids. Trimming stripped 6 bases from V and 10 bases from J, with 25 bases between. CDR1 and CDR2 (germline): LGHNT, FRNRAP. Sequenced by immunoSEQ multiplex PCR; TCRdb stores in-frame clones only, minus some. The sample carries about 190,000 clones, roughly 85% recorded once. The chain is built from TRBV12-5 and TRBJ1-6, with a weak D call TRBD1 (5 bases). The specimen was peripheral blood. The clonotype was recovered from a man aged 55 to 70 with active or convalescent COVID-19. CDR3 coding DNA: TGTGCTAGTGGCTTTCAAAAGGCGGGACTACTGGCATCACCCCTCCACTTT. Its protein is CASGFQKAGLLASPLHF.